These T cell receptor beta chains were read from a single sample in a study of cytomegalovirus exposure and HLA in healthy donors. TCRdb keeps only in-frame clones here, not all; method: immunoSEQ multiplex PCR. The sample records around 150,000 clones, 80% being singletons. Material: PBMCs. These receptors were taken from a man aged 25 to 40 in good health and CMV-seronegative. Both conserved end residues are part of each CDR3.

V gene	CDR3 protein
TRBV5-6	CASSFRTGRTEAFF
TRBV19	CASSLRGLNTEAFF
TRBV9	CASSVEPRFTEAFF
TRBV19	CASRDRGLPQNIQYF
TRBV28	CASSLRRVEQYF
TRBV5-4	CASSLAGTDGYTF
TRBV11-2	CASSLEGAGGPYYEQYF
TRBV5-6	CASSHSYEQYF
TRBV5-8	CASSYDRGERNEQYF
TRBV7-9	CASSLIGESNYGYTF
TRBV30	CAWSGQSGNTIYF
TRBV28	CASSLYTDRGRAFF
TRBV30	CAWAQGATNEKLFF
TRBV21-1	CASPRVAWGYTF
TRBV19	CASSIGTEETQYF
TRBV18	CASSPTRGLGGEQYF
TRBV28	CASSVIYRGQGYTF
TRBV7-2	CASSLAASGGQETQYF
TRBV6-6	CASIGTGTSEFLTQYF
TRBV2	CASKAHRDGYTF
TRBV14	CASSQAGHQSYNEQFF
TRBV9	CASSPRSTGELGYTF
TRBV11-3	CASSSSLADQETQYF
TRBV18	CASSRVVQIDTGELFF
TRBV7-9	CASAHFRYNEQFF
TRBV7-8	CASSPRHMDGYTF
TRBV6-5	CASSYGQSSNTGELFF
TRBV25-1	CASSDSRVYEQYF
TRBV6-6	CASFAGTHSGNTIYF
TRBV9	CASSVDKGVVRVVQPQHF
TRBV28	CASSIRTGGYEQYF
TRBV5-1	CASSSQRDRFYNEQFF
TRBV27	CASTDRADTQYF
TRBV7-9	CASSRQGGEIAKNIQYF
TRBV5-6	CASSYTRTGERAYEQYF
TRBV30	CACSRRDYEQYF
TRBV11-2	CASNRGPNTGELFF
TRBV11-3	CASSLGGREQYF
TRBV11-2	CASSVQARGGPLHF
TRBV2	CASRGDRGHTGELFF
TRBV6-6	CASSYGNRLTGELFF
TRBV4-2	CASSQDPGTGGLYEQYF
TRBV14	CASSQLTGPHHEQYF
TRBV7-3	CASSLYVQSYGYTF
TRBV9	CASSVDVGGRSPNTGELFF
TRBV23-1	CASSQQGQGVAWEQYF
TRBV28	CASRPGQLTEAFF
TRBV7-6	CASSTTTHYEQYF
TRBV9	CASTPSGTTNTEAFF
TRBV10-3	CAIGYGTNDQPQHF
TRBV19	CASMGISGRAYNEQFF
TRBV6-1	CAASGTGANVLTF
TRBV28	CASSSTGVGEKLFF
TRBV19	CASSIGGDGNEQFF